These 21 T cell receptor beta chains were all obtained from the same sample, sequenced in a study of molecular identifiers for immune sequencing clone quantification. TCRdb re-called the PCR reads with MiXCR, one entry per CDR3 protein. The repertoire has 350,000 or so distinct CDR3 sequences, 20% to 25% of them found once; the top ten carry 0.81%. The sequenced material came from naive CD8+ T cells from blood, with Jurkat cell RNA spiked in. Described subset: FACS-sorted CD8+CD4-CCR7+CD45RA+ naive T cells. The source of these receptors is a human donor in good health. Some libraries in this study had Jurkat cell RNA spiked in.

A few counts support this clonotype. This rearrangement joins TRBV4-2 to TRBJ2-7; a weak D match, TRBD1 (5 bases). Germline loops: CDR1 LGHNA, CDR2 YNFKEQ. The CDR3 runs 14 residues. V dropped 3 bases and J dropped 4 bases, with 13 bases sitting between them. The CDR3 is CASSHYRTKYEQYF. The CDR3 nucleotides read TGTGCCAGCAGCCATTACAGGACCAAGTACGAGCAGTACTTC.

This clonotype was picked up a small number of times. The gene calls are TRBV4-3 and TRBJ2-3; D is possibly TRBD1 (6 bases). CDR1 and CDR2 (germline): LGHNA, YSLEER. Trimming shortened V by 4 bases and J by 3 bases, and 14 bases separated the two germline ends. This CDR3 contains 15 residues. DNA of the CDR3: TGCGCCAGCAGCCCTTTTCAGGGGTATACAGATACGCAGTATTTT. Its translation is CASSPFQGYTDTQYF.

This clonotype was counted at least ten times. The chain uses TRBV9 and TRBJ1-5; D not resolved. Trimming removed 0 bases from V and 3 bases from J, with 7 bases in between. Germline assignment: CDR1 SGDLS and CDR2 YYNGEE. The CDR3 runs 14 residues. The CDR3 nucleotides are TGTGCCAGCAGCGTAGATGGCGTCAATCAGCCCCAGCATTTT. Encoded protein: CASSVDGVNQPQHF.

V and J are TRBV19 and TRBJ2-7, with 9 positions matching TRBD1. This CDR3 is 15 amino acids long. Germline lookup yields CDR1 LNHDA and CDR2 SQIVND (reference sequence). The junction had 3 bases not matched to a gene; V was cut back by 2 bases and J by 1 base. This chain's CDR3 is CASSIWTGVSYEQYF. The DNA for the CDR3 is TGTGCCAGTAGTATATGGACAGGGGTTTCCTACGAGCAGTACTTC.

This clonotype was counted a few times. An end of the junction differs from the germline gene, which may be a read error. The chain recombines TRBV18 with TRBJ2-3; TRBD2 aligns across 9 bases. The germline CDR1 and CDR2 sequences are KGHSH and LQKENI. This CDR3 is 18 amino acids long. CDR3 protein: CASSPPVGAGGPRDTQYF. The CDR3, as DNA: TGTGCCAGTTCACCACCGGTTGGCGCGGGGGGGCCCCGAGATACGCAATATTTT.

The table lists this clonotype with many counts. This chain uses TRBV28 with TRBJ1-5; 10 bases are shared with TRBD1. The CDR3 contains 17 residues. The germline V gene encodes CDR1 MDHEN and CDR2 SYDVKM. Trimming removed 8 bases from V and 7 bases from J; junction bases left unmatched: 17. DNA for the CDR3: TGTGCCAGCGTGCCCGGACCGGGACAGGGGACCGGGCAGCCCCAGCATTTT. Protein: CASVPGPGQGTGQPQHF.

This clonotype occurred many times. In DNA form, the CDR3 reads TGCGCCAGCAGCCAAGATTGGGGGCTTAGCACTGAAGCTTTCTTT. As protein: CASSQDWGLSTEAFF. J is TRBJ1-1 and V is TRBV4-3; D perhaps matches TRBD1 (6 bases). V lost 0 bases, J lost 4 bases, and 12 bases lay in between. This CDR3 spans 15 amino acids. Germline CDR1 reads LGHNA; CDR2 reads YSLEER.

This clonotype showed up just once. A far larger clone is only one base removed, so a read error is likely. The rearrangement joins TRBV9 to TRBJ2-7, with 10 bases lining up with TRBD1. From germline, CDR1 is SGDLS and CDR2 YYNGEE. The CDR3 spans 14 residues. The CDR3 DNA is TGTGCCAGCAGCGCCGGGACAGGGGTCTACGGGCAGTACTTC. Its translation is CASSAGTGVYGQYF.

This chain links TRBV11-2 with TRBJ2-2, with D tentatively TRBD2 (6 bases). The length of the CDR3 is 15 residues. Germline lookup yields CDR1 SGHAT and CDR2 FQNNGV. Trimming shortened V by 4 bases and J by 3 bases, and 12 bases separated the two germline ends. The DNA for the CDR3 is TGTGCCAGCAGCTCTTTTGGGGAGGACACCGGGGAGCTGTTTTTT. This codes for CASSSFGEDTGELFF.

This clonotype has a count of ten or more. CDR3 in DNA: TGTGCCAGCAGCTTACAGGGGGCCCACGAGCAGTACTTC. Protein product: CASSLQGAHEQYF. This chain uses TRBV27 with TRBJ2-7; 9 bases map to TRBD1. The CDR3 has 13 residues. CDR1 is MNHEY and CDR2 is SMNVEV in the germline V gene (reference sequence). Germline trimming cut 6 bases from V and 5 bases from J; bases unmatched to any gene: 5.

There are many counts of this clonotype. The rearrangement links TRBV27 to TRBJ2-4, with D unclear. CDR1 and CDR2 from the germline V gene are MNHEY and SMNVEV (reference sequence). This CDR3 spans 15 amino acids. The ends were cut back, 2 bases at V and 2 bases at J, with 10 bases in the middle. DNA of the CDR3: TGTGCCAGCAGTTTAATGCCTACACCCAAAAACATTCAGTACTTC. This encodes CASSLMPTPKNIQYF.

There are a few counts of this clonotype. This may be a read error, as it is one base from a much larger clone. The V gene is TRBV7-9, the J gene TRBJ2-3; possibly TRBD1 for D (6 bases). The CDR3 sequence is 14 residues long. Germline V gene sequence: CDR1 SEHNR, CDR2 FQNEAQ (reference sequence). Trimming left V 5 bases short and J 4 bases short, with 13 bases between. The CDR3 sequence is CASSRTAHADTQYF. In DNA form, the CDR3 reads TGTGCCAGCAGCCGGACAGCGCACGCAGATACGCAGTATTTT.

In this sample, this clonotype turned up many times. The genes are TRBV19 and TRBJ2-3; TRBD2 aligns across 8 bases. This CDR3 has 15 amino acids. J was trimmed by 4 bases and V by 6 bases; bases with no gene match: 9. Germline V gives CDR1 LNHDA, CDR2 SQIVND (reference sequence). The CDR3 DNA sequence: TGTGCCAGTAGCGTTAGCGGGGCCCGGGCAGATACGCAGTATTTT. It is translated as CASSVSGARADTQYF.

Notes on this clonotype: One junction end disagrees with the germline gene, perhaps due to a read error. CDR3 nucleotides: TGTGTCAGCAGTGAGGCAGGGCCCGAGCAGTACTTC. As protein: CVSSEAGPEQYF. This chain uses TRBV25-1 with TRBJ2-7, with D possibly TRBD1 on 5 matching bases. Germline V CDR1 and CDR2: MGHDK, SYGVNS. The CDR3 extends over 12 amino acids.

This clonotype appeared many times. The genes are TRBV5-1 and TRBJ1-5, with TRBD1 identical over 7 bases. Germline values: CDR1 SGHRS, CDR2 YFSETQ. Losses at the gene ends were 3 bases for V and 4 bases for J; bases not matched to a gene: 7. The length of the CDR3 is 15 residues. The DNA for the CDR3 is TGCGCCAGCAGCTGGTCGGGACAGCCAAATCAGCCCCAGCATTTT. Amino acids: CASSWSGQPNQPQHF.

In this sample, this clonotype turned up a few times. The chain couples TRBV12-3 or TRBV12-4 to TRBJ1-2; TRBD1 is a possible D gene (5 bases). The CDR3 sequence is 12 residues long. Trimming pared 1 base from V and 8 bases from J, leaving 8 bases between. The CDR3 spells CASSLGREGYTF. The CDR3 nucleotides read TGTGCCAGCAGTTTAGGCAGGGAGGGCTACACCTTC.

This clonotype was seen repeatedly, ten times or more. V gene TRBV20-1 combines with J gene TRBJ2-3; 9 positions agree with TRBD1. The CDR3 totals 16 residues. Per the germline V gene, CDR1 is DFQATT and CDR2 is SNEGSKA (reference sequence). J lost 2 bases, V lost 6 bases, and 12 bases had no gene match. Here the CDR3 DNA reads TGCAGTGCCCCTGATCCGGGACAGGGAGTCACAGATACGCAGTATTTT. This translates into CSAPDPGQGVTDTQYF.

Remarks on this clonotype: A much more abundant neighbour one base away suggests this may be a read error. The chain joins TRBV20-1 to TRBJ2-7, with D tentatively TRBD1 (5 bases). The germline V gene encodes CDR1 DFQATT and CDR2 SNEGSKA (reference sequence). The CDR3 has 14 amino acids. The CDR3 DNA follows: TGCAGTGCTAATCCGACAGAGAGCTCCTACGAGCAGTGCTTC. Translating gives CSANPTESSYEQCF.

This clonotype showed up many times. The rearrangement joins TRBV14 to TRBJ2-2, with TRBD2 matching 7 bases. Germline values: CDR1 SGHDN, CDR2 FVKESK. CDR3 length: 14 residues. Trimming removed 9 bases from V and 5 bases from J; junction bases left unmatched: 9. CDR3 loop: CASYASGGTGELFF. CDR3 sequence (DNA): TGTGCCAGTTACGCTAGCGGCGGAACCGGGGAGCTGTTTTTT.

The V and J genes are TRBV6-2 or TRBV6-3 and TRBJ2-3, with 11 bases identical to TRBD1. V was pared by 5 bases and J by 5 bases, with 9 bases of the junction left unmatched. The germline CDR1 and CDR2 sequences are MNHEY and SVGEGT. The CDR3 totals 16 residues. The CDR3 DNA reads as TGTGCCAGCAGTCCCTGGACAGGGGGCTTGGTAGATACGCAGTATTTT. This codes for CASSPWTGGLVDTQYF.

This clonotype was counted at least ten times. The genes are TRBV4-3 and TRBJ1-1; D is unresolved. The germline gives CDR1 LGHNA, CDR2 YSLEER. The CDR3 extends over 16 amino acids. V was pared by 1 base and J by 7 bases, with 19 bases between. The CDR3 DNA reads as TGCGCCAGCAGCCAAGGTCCTTACTCTGACGGAGATGAAGCTTTCTTT. Protein sequence: CASSQGPYSDGDEAFF.